Listed here is a single T cell receptor beta chain. Its antigen is unknown. These data originate in a study of CD8 T cells in Susac syndrome. Study outcomes and limitations: The authors acknowledged that the study's TCR sequencing and HLA analysis involved relatively few individuals.

From blood CD8+ and CD4+ T cells, the TCR beta chain was sequenced. Stable or active relapsing-remitting multiple sclerosis, untreated and meeting revised McDonald criteria, defined the controls. A quantity of about 0.5 to 1 ug RNA underwent reverse transcription using random hexamers. The method of amplification for TCR beta CDR3 was immunoSEQ multiplex PCR, covering 54 Vbeta and 13 Jbeta. TCRdb reprocessed the immunoSEQ multiplex PCR reads with MiXCR, giving one entry per CDR3 protein. The profile shows about 52,000 distinct CDR3 sequences, approximately 93% of them singletons. V gave up 7 bases and J gave up 6 bases, with 12 bases separating them. Germline V gene lookup returns CDR1 SEHNR and CDR2 FQNEAQ (reference sequence). The CDR3 is made up of 12 amino acids.

Sequenced: CD8+ T cells from PBMCs. The V call is TRBV7-9, the J call TRBJ1-1; D ambiguous. The clonotype comes from a human donor with multiple sclerosis. CDR3 bases: TGTGCCAGCATGAAGGGAATTCCTGAAGCTTTCTTT. This sequence encodes CASMKGIPEAFF.